The 27 T cell receptor beta chains below all came from one sample that was sequenced in a study of T cells in Graves' hyperthyroidism and ophthalmopathy. RNA transcripts provided the source from which TCR beta CDR3 regions were amplified. In the first-round RT-PCR of the TCR CDR3, the HTBI primer set was used. TCRdb called the multiplex PCR reads again in MiXCR, with one record for every CDR3 protein. This sample has about 610,000 distinct CDR3 sequences, with about 15% found just once. Sequenced: blood. The receptors were gathered from a woman between 40 and 55 years old with Graves' ophthalmopathy.

This clonotype was seen at least ten times. CDR3 residues: CASSVGRRQETQYF. In nucleotides, the CDR3 is TGTGCCAGCAGCGTGGGCAGGAGGCAAGAGACCCAGTACTTC. The chain has TRBV9 and TRBJ2-5; D possibly corresponds to TRBD2 (5 bases). This CDR3 has 14 residues. CDR1 is SGDLS and CDR2 is YYNGEE in the germline V gene. Between the trimmed V and J ends, which lost 2 bases and 2 bases, there was a span of 10 bases.

The CDR3 DNA follows: TGTGCCTGGGAACAGGGGGGCGAGACCCAGTACTTC. Protein: CAWEQGGETQYF. The genes are TRBV30 and TRBJ2-5; 8 nucleotides align to TRBD1. The CDR3 has 12 residues. The V gene end was trimmed by 5 bases and the J gene end by 5 bases; junction bases not matched to a gene: 4. The germline V gene has CDR1 GTSNPN and CDR2 SVGIG (reference sequence).

This clonotype appeared a few times. The V gene is TRBV6-1, the J gene TRBJ1-5; no clear D. V dropped 8 bases and J dropped 0 bases, with 14 bases sitting between them. The CDR3 extends over 15 amino acids. Germline V gene lookup returns CDR1 MNHNS and CDR2 SASEGT. CDR3 sequence reads: CASGEGPYSNQPQHF. For the CDR3, the DNA is TGTGCCAGCGGCGAAGGTCCGTATAGCAATCAGCCCCAGCATTTT.

This clonotype was picked up many times. The rearrangement uses TRBV2 and TRBJ1-2; 9 positions agree with TRBD1. Germline V gene lookup returns CDR1 SNHLY and CDR2 FYNNEI. The CDR3 runs 15 residues. V trimming: 6 bases; J trimming: 5 bases; junction bases outside the gene matches: 10. Here the CDR3 DNA reads TGTGCCAGCAGATCTACGGGACAGGGAGGGTATGGCTACACCTTC. Residues: CASRSTGQGGYGYTF.

This clonotype was seen at least ten times. CDR3 nucleotides: TGCGCCAGCAGCCCCTCCTGGGCGGGTAGCGGGCGATACGAGCAGTACTTC. It encodes CASSPSWAGSGRYEQYF. The chain has TRBV5-1 and TRBJ2-7, with 7 bases that match TRBD2. The V segment lost 4 bases and the J segment 4 bases; nucleotides outside the gene matches: 17. This CDR3 is 17 amino acids long. Germline V CDR1 and CDR2: SGHRS, YFSETQ.

This chain connects TRBV12-3 or TRBV12-4 to TRBJ1-2; D not certain. The CDR3 totals 14 residues. The V end lost 7 bases, the J end lost 8 bases, and 20 bases lay between the germline ends. CDR3 DNA sequence: TGTGCCAGCACCACATCTGGGAGGCGATGGGGCTACACCTTC. Protein: CASTTSGRRWGYTF.

The V and J genes are TRBV6-1 and TRBJ1-1; 7 positions match TRBD1. CDR1 MNHNS and CDR2 SASEGT come from the germline V gene. This CDR3 spans 15 amino acids. The trim removed 5 bases at V and 1 base at J, leaving 7 bases unmatched. The CDR3 nucleotides read TGTGCCAGCAGTAGTAACAGGGGCAGGAACACTGAAGCTTTCTTT. It specifies CASSSNRGRNTEAFF.

The J gene is TRBJ2-7, the V gene TRBV30, with D uncertain. In germline, CDR1 is GTSNPN, CDR2 SVGIG (reference sequence). V lost 2 bases to trimming and J lost 3 bases, with 5 bases between them. The CDR3 loop spans 11 amino acids. The CDR3 region has the DNA TGTGCCTGGAGTAATAGCTACGAGCAGTACTTC. As protein: CAWSNSYEQYF.

There are many counts of this clonotype. The genes are TRBV6-1 and TRBJ2-7; D assignment may be TRBD1 or TRBD2 (5 bases each). V was pared by 4 bases and J by 1 base, with 14 bases between. The CDR3 runs to 15 residues. CDR1 MNHNS and CDR2 SASEGT come from the germline V gene. This chain's CDR3 is CASSASRDASYEQYF. CDR3 DNA: TGTGCCAGCAGTGCCTCCCGGGACGCTTCCTACGAGCAGTACTTC.

This clonotype was recorded many times. The V call is TRBV28, the J call TRBJ2-7, with 7 positions matching TRBD2. Germline V lookup: CDR1 MDHEN, CDR2 SYDVKM. With V trimmed by 3 bases and J by 5 bases, 7 bases remained unmatched. This CDR3 contains 14 residues. The CDR3 DNA follows: TGTGCCAGCAGTTTCCGGGGGGTAGCGGACGAGCAGTACTTC. Its protein product is CASSFRGVADEQYF.

In its sample, this clonotype was seen a few times. V usage is TRBV30 and J usage is TRBJ1-6; no definite D call. The CDR3 loop spans 14 amino acids. In germline, CDR1 is GTSNPN, CDR2 SVGIG (reference sequence). V was cut by 4 bases and J by 3 bases, with 10 bases left in between. CDR3 sequence (DNA): TGTGCCTGGATGGAAGGGAGCTATAATTCACCCCTCCACTTT. It is translated as CAWMEGSYNSPLHF.

The chain joins TRBV12-3 or TRBV12-4 to TRBJ2-6, with D perhaps matching TRBD1 (7 bases). Trimming stripped 9 bases from V and 0 bases from J, with 18 bases between. This CDR3 contains 17 residues. As DNA, the CDR3 is TGTGCCAGTAATGGGTGGGGGGACAGCTCTGGGGCCAACGTCCTGACTTTC. It encodes CASNGWGDSSGANVLTF.

This clonotype was picked up a small number of times. The V call is TRBV18, the J call TRBJ2-7, with 10 bases lining up with TRBD2. CDR1 KGHSH and CDR2 LQKENI come from the germline V gene. The V segment lost 1 base and the J segment 2 bases; nucleotides outside the gene matches: 2. The length of the CDR3 is 15 residues. The CDR3 coding sequence is TGTGCCAGCTCACCACAGCTAGCGGGAGCCTACGAGCAGTACTTC. Residues: CASSPQLAGAYEQYF.

The V and J genes are TRBV6-1 and TRBJ1-3; D gene ambiguous. Trimming left V 7 bases short and J 2 bases short, with 6 bases between. Germline V lookup: CDR1 MNHNS, CDR2 SASEGT. CDR3 length: 12 residues. CDR3: CASMSTGNTIYF. In nucleotides, the CDR3 is TGTGCCAGCATGTCAACTGGAAACACCATATATTTT.

This clonotype showed up many times. The chain carries TRBV6-1 and TRBJ2-5; TRBD1 matches at 8 bases. Germline V gene data show CDR1 as MNHNS and CDR2 as SASEGT. Germline trimming cut 6 bases from V and 6 bases from J; bases unmatched to any gene: 6. CDR3 size: 13 residues. DNA for the CDR3: TGTGCCAGCAGCCAAACAGGGGGGCAGACCCAGTACTTC. It yields the protein CASSQTGGQTQYF.

In its sample, this clonotype was seen many times. The V gene is TRBV24-1, the J gene TRBJ2-2; tentative D call: TRBD2 (5 bases). The CDR3 totals 12 residues. Germline V gene lookup returns CDR1 KGHDR and CDR2 SFDVKD. The V end lost 7 bases, the J end lost 3 bases, and 5 bases lay between the germline ends. As DNA, the CDR3 is TGTGCCACCAGGGACTACACCGGGGAGCTGTTTTTT. This encodes CATRDYTGELFF.

This clonotype was seen ten or more times. The V and J genes are TRBV28 and TRBJ1-5; D might be TRBD1 (6 bases). Germline CDR1 reads MDHEN; CDR2 reads SYDVKM. The length of the CDR3 is 13 residues. V lost 7 bases and J lost 7, with 14 bases in between. CDR3 residues: CASKEQGGQPQHF. CDR3 bases: TGTGCCAGCAAAGAACAGGGCGGCCAGCCCCAGCATTTT.

This clonotype was picked up many times. This chain uses TRBV6-2 or TRBV6-3 with TRBJ2-7, with D unresolved. From germline, CDR1 is MNHEY and CDR2 SVGEGT. V gave up 5 bases and J gave up 3 bases, with 5 bases separating them. The CDR3 is 11 residues long. CDR3 bases: TGTGCCAGCAGTCCTCACTACGAGCAGTACTTC. This codes for CASSPHYEQYF.

The sample holds many counts of this clonotype. The CDR3 DNA reads TGTGCCAGCAGATCTTCGGGCTCTAACTATGGCTACACCTTC. This translates into CASRSSGSNYGYTF. The chain is built from TRBV28 and TRBJ1-2; D is uncertain. This CDR3 is 14 amino acids long. Germline values: CDR1 MDHEN, CDR2 SYDVKM. V lost 6 bases and J 0 bases, leaving 11 bases between the germline ends.

The chain carries TRBV13 and TRBJ2-7; 10 bases fit TRBD1. This CDR3 spans 15 amino acids. V shed 5 bases and J 2 bases; nucleotides not matched to a gene: 6. Germline lookup yields CDR1 PRHDT and CDR2 FYEKMQ (reference sequence). The CDR3 spells CASSARGTGAYEQYF. As DNA, the CDR3 is TGTGCCAGCAGCGCAAGGGGGACAGGGGCCTACGAGCAGTACTTC.

About this clonotype: Compared with germline, one end of the junction differs, possibly owing to a read error. The chain recombines TRBV11-2 with TRBJ2-6; 9 positions match TRBD1. In germline, CDR1 is SGHAT, CDR2 FQNNGV. The CDR3 is made up of 18 amino acids. The DNA of the CDR3 is TGTACCAGCAGCCTTGGGACAGGGTGGAGCACTGGGGCCAACGTCCTGACTTTC. It codes for CTSSLGTGWSTGANVLTF.

In this sample, this clonotype turned up a few times. This chain uses TRBV6-2 or TRBV6-3 with TRBJ2-7; 9 bases map to TRBD1. CDR1 and CDR2 from the germline V gene are MNHEY and SVGEGT. This CDR3 spans 14 amino acids. After removal of 7 bases from V and 4 bases from J, the junction contained 8 bases not matched to a gene. CDR3 amino acids: CASTGGQGKYEQYF. The DNA for the CDR3 is TGTGCCAGCACCGGGGGACAGGGAAAGTACGAGCAGTACTTC.

The chain links TRBV12-3 or TRBV12-4 to TRBJ2-3; TRBD2 matches 11 bases. This CDR3 has 19 residues. V lost 3 bases, J lost 4 bases, and 15 bases stayed unmatched. This CDR3 is CASSFLLYETSGMADTQYF. In nucleotides, the CDR3 is TGTGCCAGCAGTTTCCTCCTTTACGAGACTAGCGGGATGGCAGATACGCAGTATTTT.

This clonotype has at least ten counts. This chain joins TRBV30 and TRBJ1-1; D gene unclear. The CDR3 loop spans 12 amino acids. Germline V gene data show CDR1 as GTSNPN and CDR2 as SVGIG (reference sequence). Between the trimmed V and J ends, which lost 3 bases and 2 bases, there was a span of 7 bases. The CDR3 DNA follows: TGTGCCTGGAGCCTACTTAACACTGAAGCTTTCTTT. Encoded protein: CAWSLLNTEAFF.

The chain employs TRBV6-5 and TRBJ1-6, with a tentative D call TRBD1 (5 bases). The V and J ends lost 2 bases and 7 bases respectively, with 12 bases between them. Germline values: CDR1 MNHEY, CDR2 SVGAGI. The CDR3 runs to 15 residues. The CDR3 sequence is CASSYQLGVNSPLHF. Written as DNA, the CDR3 is TGTGCCAGCAGTTACCAATTAGGGGTGAATTCACCCCTCCACTTT.

This clonotype appeared a single time. The chain couples TRBV12-3 or TRBV12-4 to TRBJ1-2; TRBD1 matches at 7 bases. The CDR3 length is 12 residues. The V segment lost 6 bases and the J segment 8 bases; nucleotides outside the gene matches: 6. The CDR3: CASSKGALGYTF. CDR3 in DNA: TGTGCCAGCAGCAAGGGGGCGTTGGGCTACACCTTC.

The sample holds many counts of this clonotype. The V call is TRBV10-3, the J call TRBJ2-5; a possible D gene is TRBD2 (5 bases). The germline CDR1 and CDR2 sequences are ENHRY and SYGVKD. The ends were cut back, 2 bases at V and 5 bases at J, with 18 bases in the middle. CDR3 length: 16 residues. The CDR3, as DNA: TGTGCCATCAGTGAGCCCTTAGGCGGGTTTGGGGAGACCCAGTACTTC. Its protein product is CAISEPLGGFGETQYF.